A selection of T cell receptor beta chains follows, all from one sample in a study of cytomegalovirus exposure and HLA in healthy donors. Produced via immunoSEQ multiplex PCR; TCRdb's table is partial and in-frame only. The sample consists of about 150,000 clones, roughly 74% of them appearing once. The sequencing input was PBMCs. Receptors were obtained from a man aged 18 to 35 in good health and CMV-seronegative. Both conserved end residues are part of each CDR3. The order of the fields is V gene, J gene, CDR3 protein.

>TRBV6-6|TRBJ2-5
CASSTGYETQYF
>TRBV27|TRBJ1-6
CASSPGTGEYSPLHF
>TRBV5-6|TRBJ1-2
CASSQGADGYTF
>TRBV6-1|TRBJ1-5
CASSEWETGNQPQHF
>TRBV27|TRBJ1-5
CASLAYYSNQPQHF
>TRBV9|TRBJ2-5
CASSEGTSGGSQETQYF
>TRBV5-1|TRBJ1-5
CASSIQPQGADQPQHF
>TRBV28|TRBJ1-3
CASSSSRGEAGNTIYF
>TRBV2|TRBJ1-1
CASKRTGLNTEAFF
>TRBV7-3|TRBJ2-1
CASSPHGNEQFF
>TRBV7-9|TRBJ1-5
CASSSTGVNQPQHF
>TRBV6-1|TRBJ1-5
CASSEAGGGQPQHF
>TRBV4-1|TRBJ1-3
CASSQDPGLGNTIYF
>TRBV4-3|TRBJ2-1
CASSRTSGGGNEQFF
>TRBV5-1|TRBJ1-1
CASSLGAPEGATEAFF
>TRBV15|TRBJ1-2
CATSSGYPAAGYTF
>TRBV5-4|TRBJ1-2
CASSYPGQGTYGYTF
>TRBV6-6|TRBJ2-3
CASSPNGGATDTQYF
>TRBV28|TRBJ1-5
CASSLAGVPQPQHF
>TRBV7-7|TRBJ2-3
CASSPFVAGRTDTQYF
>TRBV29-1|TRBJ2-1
CSADSGAGVSSNEQFF
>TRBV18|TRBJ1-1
CASSPQQGEAFF
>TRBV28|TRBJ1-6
CACRSLNSYNSPLHF
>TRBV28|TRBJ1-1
CASSPRVQIWTEAFF
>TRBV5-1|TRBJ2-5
CASSSGLAGGRETQYF
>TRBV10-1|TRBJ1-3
CATRHSAGNTIYF
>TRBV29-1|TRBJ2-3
CSVAVTGPTDTQYF
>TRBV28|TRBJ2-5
CASSLPRQGAETQYF
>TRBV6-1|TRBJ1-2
CASREGRAAQGYGYTF
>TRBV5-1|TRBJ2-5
CASSRQQETQYF
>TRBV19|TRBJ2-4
CASIGTGGNFIAKNIQYF
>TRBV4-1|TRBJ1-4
CASSPPDRGGEKLFF
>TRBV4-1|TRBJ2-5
CASSQDQRGAWRAQYF
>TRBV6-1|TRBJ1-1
CASSEQTGRQAEAFF
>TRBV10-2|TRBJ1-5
CASSYRHNQPQHF
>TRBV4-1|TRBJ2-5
CASSQVGGATQETQYF
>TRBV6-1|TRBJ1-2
CASHIIREDYGYTF
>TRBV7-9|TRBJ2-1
CSSSFGLAVNSYNEQFF
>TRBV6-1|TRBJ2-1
CASSVGPGVGYNEQFF
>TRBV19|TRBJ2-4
CATLTSGNIQYF
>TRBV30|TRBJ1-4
CAWRMGGYGEKLFF
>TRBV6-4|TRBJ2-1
CASSRTGTSGEQFF
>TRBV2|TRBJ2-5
CASSEARGGAQETQYF
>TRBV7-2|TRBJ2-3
CASSLARWLAGVDDTQYF
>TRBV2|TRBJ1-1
CASSWSQGTEAFF
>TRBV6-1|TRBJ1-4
CASSVDRDEKLFF
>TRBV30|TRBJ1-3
CAWSRVSGNTIYF
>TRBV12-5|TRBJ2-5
CASGSSGGETQYF
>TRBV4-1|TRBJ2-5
CASSLGPGQAETQYF
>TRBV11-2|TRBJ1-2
CASSFDRGNGYTF
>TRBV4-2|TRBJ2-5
CASSPWAAGGDLETQYF
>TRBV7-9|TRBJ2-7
CASSQGGYEQYF
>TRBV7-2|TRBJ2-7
CASSFGQAYEQYF
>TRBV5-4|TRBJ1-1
CASSSPWDRDTEAFF
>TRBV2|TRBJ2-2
CASGQDQQGELFF
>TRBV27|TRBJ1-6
CASKQGTAHSPLHF
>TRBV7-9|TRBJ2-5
CATDRRQETQYF
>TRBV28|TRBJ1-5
CASSSRQGATQPQHF
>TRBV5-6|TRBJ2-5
CASSGEAIQETQYF
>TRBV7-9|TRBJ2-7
CASSSPDNSYEQYF